This TCR beta chain was observed in a study of cytomegalovirus exposure and HLA in healthy donors. Trimming took off 1 base at V and 6 bases at J, with 10 bases between the two ends. In germline, CDR1 is KGHSH, CDR2 LQKENI. CDR3 length: 15 amino acids. PCR was performed using 60 Vbeta and 13 Jbeta primers. Clones were read by immunoSEQ multiplex PCR, and TCRdb kept only the in-frame ones, dropping some. The sample has around 230,000 clones, over 75% seen once. This TCR was sampled from a male donor in good health and CMV-seronegative. The sample was PBMCs. The gene calls are TRBV18 and TRBJ1-6; D is possibly TRBD1 (6 bases). The CDR3 here is CASSPQTGPNSPLHF. The CDR3 DNA sequence: TGTGCCAGCTCACCACAGACAGGCCCTAATTCACCCCTCCACTTT.